The 15 T cell receptor beta chains below were found in one sample sequenced in a study of blood T cell repertoires in COVID-19. This table comes from immunoSEQ multiplex PCR, and its TCRdb copy is limited to in-frame clones, with some not included. The table includes 110,000 or so clones, 70% to 90% detected once. Sequenced input: peripheral blood. The receptors were sampled from a woman between 65 and 79 years old who had recovered from COVID-19.

The chain recombines TRBV27 with TRBJ2-4; 8 bases are a match to TRBD2. V shed 2 bases and J 7 bases; nucleotides not matched to a gene: 10. This CDR3 spans 16 amino acids. CDR1 is MNHEY, CDR2 SMNVEV, per germline (reference sequence). The CDR3 DNA reads TGTGCCAGCAGTTTAAGTCGGGGGGGCCGTGGGAACATTCAGTACTTC. Translated, it gives CASSLSRGGRGNIQYF.

The V gene is TRBV7-2, the J gene TRBJ2-1; 8 bases are shared with TRBD2. V gave up 2 bases and J gave up 10 bases; unmatched junction bases: 10. The length of the CDR3 is 15 residues. Germline assignment: CDR1 SGHTA and CDR2 FQGNSA. The CDR3 DNA reads as TGTGCCAGCAGCTTATACCAGCGGGGGAGTAACGAGCAGTTCTTC. It translates to CASSLYQRGSNEQFF.

V gene TRBV6-2 or TRBV6-3 combines with J gene TRBJ2-7; perhaps TRBD1 as D (6 bases). The CDR3 length is 15 residues. CDR1 and CDR2 (germline): MNHEY, SVGEGT. Deletions cut 4 bases from V and 1 base from J, with 14 bases between. The CDR3, as DNA: TGTGCCAGCAGTTCAACGGGCAGGGGATCCTACGAGCAGTACTTC. Translated, it gives CASSSTGRGSYEQYF.

This chain uses TRBV7-9 with TRBJ2-3, with TRBD1 matching over 9 bases. Germline loops: CDR1 SEHNR, CDR2 FQNEAQ (reference sequence). V gave up 6 bases and J gave up 6 bases; unmatched junction bases: 19. The CDR3 has 18 residues. The DNA of the CDR3 is TGTGCCAGCAGTCCCGGAGACCCCGACAGGGGGGGGAGGGATACGCAGTATTTT. Amino acid sequence: CASSPGDPDRGGRDTQYF.

The chain joins TRBV9 to TRBJ2-2, with 8 bases fitting TRBD1. The CDR3 has 16 residues. Germline CDR1 reads SGDLS; CDR2 reads YYNGEE. With V trimmed by 0 bases and J by 6 bases, 7 bases remained unmatched. CDR3 DNA sequence: TGTGCCAGCAGCGTAGCTGCAGGGGGCAAGGCCGGGGAGCTGTTTTTT. This codes for CASSVAAGGKAGELFF.

The genes are TRBV4-1 and TRBJ2-6; 10 positions match TRBD1. This CDR3 is 19 amino acids long. Unmatched junction bases numbered 5, after V lost 0 bases and J lost 0 bases. The germline CDR1 and CDR2 sequences are MGHRA and YSYEKL. The CDR3 bases are TGCGCCAGCAGCCAAGATGGGGGACAGGGGCGCTCTGGGGCCAACGTCCTGACTTTC. Its protein is CASSQDGGQGRSGANVLTF.

The J gene is TRBJ2-1, the V gene TRBV11-2, with 7 nucleotides matching TRBD2. Germline CDR1 and CDR2: SGHAT and FQNNGV. Losses at the gene ends were 6 bases for V and 0 bases for J; bases not matched to a gene: 8. The length of the CDR3 is 16 residues. As DNA, the CDR3 is TGTGCCAGCAGTTGGACCGGGGGGACCTCCTACAATGAGCAGTTCTTC. This gives the protein CASSWTGGTSYNEQFF.

The V and J genes are TRBV18 and TRBJ1-1, with 7 bases aligning to TRBD1. The V gene's germline CDR1 is KGHSH and CDR2 LQKENI. The CDR3 loop spans 16 amino acids. The junction had 11 bases not matched to a gene; V was cut back by 3 bases and J by 4 bases. This CDR3 is CASSPGRGEGSTEAFF. The CDR3 DNA follows: TGTGCCAGCTCACCGGGCAGGGGGGAAGGGTCCACTGAAGCTTTCTTT.

There are many counts of this clone. The chain recombines TRBV6-5 with TRBJ2-1; 8 bases line up with TRBD2. Germline CDR1 reads MNHEY; CDR2 reads SVGAGI. CDR3 length: 14 amino acids. Germline trimming cut 2 bases from V and 6 bases from J; bases unmatched to any gene: 3. This CDR3 is CASSYRRGGNEQFF. In nucleotides, the CDR3 is TGTGCCAGCAGTTACCGACGGGGGGGCAATGAGCAGTTCTTC.

V and J are TRBV3-1 (or the pseudogene TRBV3-2) and TRBJ2-7; 10 bases line up with TRBD2. The CDR3 is 15 residues long. J gave up 5 bases and V 4 bases, and 8 bases lay outside the gene matches. Per the germline V gene, CDR1 is LGHDT and CDR2 is YNNKEL (reference sequence). DNA of the CDR3: TGTGCCAGCAGCCCAGAGATGAGCGGGGGGGACGAGCAGTACTTC. It yields the protein CASSPEMSGGDEQYF.

The chain couples TRBV7-2 to TRBJ2-7; the D gene is possibly TRBD2 (6 bases). Germline V CDR1 and CDR2: SGHTA, FQGNSA. Trimming shortened V by 6 bases and J by 0 bases, and 15 bases separated the two germline ends. The length of the CDR3 is 15 residues. CDR3 in DNA: TGTGCCAGCAGTGGTAGCGGACTGAGCTCCTACGAGCAGTACTTC. This gives the protein CASSGSGLSSYEQYF. Full variable domain (rest looked up from reference TRBV7-2 and TRBJ2-7): GAGVSQSPSNKVTEKGKDVELRCDPISGHTALYWYRQSLGQGLEFLIYFQGNSAPDKSGLPSDRFSAERTGGSVSTLTIQRTQQEDSAVYLCASSGSGLSSYEQYFGPGTRLTVT.

The genes are TRBV29-1 and TRBJ1-1; possibly TRBD1 for D (5 bases). The CDR3 totals 12 residues. Germline loops: CDR1 SQVTM, CDR2 ANQGSEA. V lost 7 bases and J 8 bases, leaving 17 bases between the germline ends. CDR3 loop: CSAERGMAEAFF. The CDR3, as DNA: TGCAGCGCCGAACGGGGGATGGCGGAAGCTTTCTTT.

The V and J genes are TRBV7-2 and TRBJ2-5, with D tentatively TRBD1 (5 bases). The CDR3 sequence is 17 residues long. The V gene lost 1 base and the J gene lost 4 bases, with 19 bases spanning the gap. CDR1 and CDR2 from the germline V gene are SGHTA and FQGNSA. This chain's CDR3 is CASSLGPPRAGLETQYF. The CDR3 region has the DNA TGTGCCAGCAGCTTAGGACCTCCCCGGGCAGGGCTAGAGACCCAGTACTTC.

This sequence joins TRBV11-2 and TRBJ2-5; 7 bases map to TRBD1. Germline CDR1 is SGHAT and CDR2 is FQNNGV. V was pared by 8 bases and J by 4 bases, with 10 bases of the junction left unmatched. The CDR3 contains 14 residues. The CDR3 here is CASATGDGLETQYF. CDR3 nucleotide sequence: TGTGCCAGCGCTACAGGGGACGGATTAGAGACCCAGTACTTC.

The chain has TRBV4-3 and TRBJ2-7; D not resolved. CDR1 is LGHNA and CDR2 is YSLEER in the germline V gene. This CDR3 region has 14 residues. Trimming stripped 1 base from V and 0 bases from J, with 7 bases between. The CDR3: CASSQGLPSYEQYF. The DNA for the CDR3 is TGCGCCAGCAGCCAAGGACTGCCCTCCTACGAGCAGTACTTC.